Included here is one T cell receptor beta chain sequence, with context. Antigen specificity is unknown. Germline-derived CDR1 and CDR2 are MNHNY and SVGAGI (reference sequence). This CDR3 comprises 14 residues. Trimming removed 2 bases from V and 2 bases from J, with 9 bases in between. The sample comes from a study of blood T cells in healthy people across ages. General study results and limits: When one million T cells were used, diversity estimates were thought to be underestimates.

PCR was performed a second time for 7 to 11 cycles using a sample-barcoded 5' primer and a J-beta primer mix. Using its own MiXCR run on the 5' RACE reads, TCRdb lists one record per CDR3 protein. The repertoire includes some 1.4 million distinct CDR3 sequences, 35% to 45% of them detected once, and under 8% sits in the top ten. Sequencing was done on a sample of blood. The rearrangement uses TRBV6-6 and TRBJ2-5; D not resolved. The TCR originated in a young woman in good health. The chain's CDR3 is CASSYVKGQETQYF. The CDR3 coding sequence is TGTGCCAGCAGTTACGTTAAAGGACAAGAGACCCAGTACTTC.